This T cell receptor beta chain comes out of a study of blood T cell repertoires in COVID-19. Study details: Sample material is recorded as cDNA or gDNA derived from T cells, B-cell-depleted T cells, or PBMCs.

CDR1 is SGHRS and CDR2 is YFSETQ in the germline V gene. The CDR3 sequence is 17 residues long. Deletions cut 3 bases from V and 0 bases from J, with 17 bases between. Enrollment of patients from Seattle took place during active infection, with longitudinal follow-up. In the source study's methods: Cell counts per sample came from amplifying reference gene primers. Sequenced by immunoSEQ multiplex PCR; TCRdb stores in-frame clones only, minus some. D and trimming were read from the DNA, whereas the V and J calls and clone size are those reported in that table. The sample carries approximately 120,000 clones, around 70% recorded once.

This chain joins TRBV5-1 and TRBJ2-3, with D perhaps matching TRBD1 (6 bases). This receptor was obtained from a man older than 75 with COVID-19, enrolled during active disease. Sequencing input: peripheral blood. The CDR3 loop reads CASSSGTSSASTDTQYF. CDR3 DNA: TGCGCCAGCAGCTCCGGGACAAGTTCTGCCAGCACAGATACGCAGTATTTT.